One and the same sample provided the 18 T cell receptor beta chains below, sequenced in a study of blood T cell repertoires in COVID-19. Some clones are missing from TCRdb's copy, which holds only in-frame ones; the method was immunoSEQ multiplex PCR. The profile covers more than 250,000 clones, with around 86% appearing a single time and 2.1% taken by the ten largest. The sequencing sample was made of peripheral blood. These receptors were collected from a woman in her twenties or thirties who had recovered from COVID-19.

The rearrangement joins TRBV6-5 to TRBJ2-3; the D is unclear. Germline V lookup: CDR1 MNHEY, CDR2 SVGAGI. This CDR3 has 14 amino acids. Trimming removed 5 bases from V and 2 bases from J, with 11 bases in between. For the CDR3, the DNA is TGTGCCAGCAGTCTTTACAAGTCCACAGATACGCAGTATTTT. It is translated as CASSLYKSTDTQYF.

The chain is built from TRBV7-8 and TRBJ1-1, with D perhaps matching TRBD1 (6 bases). Trimming removed 6 bases from V and 1 base from J, with 15 bases in between. CDR3 length: 15 residues. Germline V gives CDR1 SGHVS, CDR2 FQNEAQ. DNA for the CDR3: TGTGCCAGCAGGTTACCGGGACAAAAGAACACTGAAGCTTTCTTT. It specifies CASRLPGQKNTEAFF.

In the case of this clone: Other DNA sequences in this sample translate to the same CDR3. The rearrangement uses TRBV27 and TRBJ1-4; 9 bases fit TRBD1. The junction had 6 bases not matched to a gene; V was cut back by 6 bases and J by 7 bases. This CDR3 is 14 amino acids long. In germline, CDR1 is MNHEY, CDR2 SMNVEV (reference sequence). In nucleotides, the CDR3 is TGTGCCAGCAGGGGGACAGGGTTGGGTGAAAAACTGTTTTTT. It codes for CASRGTGLGEKLFF.

This sequence joins TRBV6-2 or TRBV6-3 and TRBJ2-3; 8 positions agree with TRBD1. V gave up 2 bases and J gave up 1 base; unmatched junction bases: 8. Germline-derived CDR1 and CDR2 are MNHEY and SVGEGT. This CDR3 region has 17 residues. The CDR3 reads CASSYPRQGARTDTQYF. The CDR3 DNA reads as TGTGCCAGCAGTTACCCCCGGCAGGGGGCTCGCACAGATACGCAGTATTTT.

The J gene is TRBJ1-5, the V gene TRBV13; D not certain. This CDR3 comprises 13 residues. Trimming shortened V by 5 bases and J by 4 bases, and 9 bases separated the two germline ends. The germline CDR1 and CDR2 sequences are PRHDT and FYEKMQ (reference sequence). This chain's CDR3 is CASSDGWNQPQHF. The CDR3 bases are TGTGCCAGCAGCGACGGGTGGAATCAGCCCCAGCATTTT.

The rearrangement links TRBV7-2 to TRBJ1-5, with D hard to call. V was clipped by 2 bases and J by 4 bases, with 12 bases between them. This CDR3 has 15 amino acids. Germline V gene data show CDR1 as SGHTA and CDR2 as FQGNSA. This CDR3 is CASSLQAYRNQPQHF. The DNA of the CDR3 is TGTGCCAGCAGCTTACAGGCCTATAGGAATCAGCCCCAGCATTTT.

The V gene is TRBV4-1, the J gene TRBJ1-4, with 9 bases aligning to TRBD1. The CDR3 extends over 18 amino acids. Germline V gene lookup returns CDR1 MGHRA and CDR2 YSYEKL. The V gene end was trimmed by 1 base and the J gene end by 14 bases; junction bases not matched to a gene: 20. CDR3 DNA: TGCGCCAGCAGCCAAGGGCTCGCGCGACAGGGGGGAGGACTCAGTCTGTTTTTT. It encodes CASSQGLARQGGGLSLFF.

The chain is built from TRBV27 and TRBJ2-7; TRBD2 aligns across 12 bases. V gave up 3 bases and J gave up 8 bases; unmatched junction bases: 14. The CDR3 is made up of 17 amino acids. Per germline, CDR1 MNHEY and CDR2 SMNVEV (reference sequence). The CDR3 loop is CASSFLPRTSGVLQQYF. The CDR3 DNA is TGTGCCAGCAGTTTTCTCCCCCGGACTAGCGGGGTCCTCCAGCAGTACTTC.

The chain links TRBV18 to TRBJ2-7; 7 positions agree with TRBD1. V dropped 6 bases and J dropped 7; count of bases not matched to a gene: 15. Germline lookup yields CDR1 KGHSH and CDR2 LQKENI. CDR3 length equals 15 residues. The CDR3 bases are TGTGCCAGCTCTCCCGGGACAGTCCCAACCGTGGAGCAGTACTTC. Amino acid sequence: CASSPGTVPTVEQYF.

This CDR3 reads CASSIDSGRDYEQYF. CDR3 DNA: TGTGCCAGTAGTATAGATAGCGGGAGAGACTACGAGCAGTACTTC. The gene calls are TRBV19 and TRBJ2-7; 9 bases line up with TRBD2. This CDR3 comprises 15 residues. V shed 0 bases, J shed 3 bases, and the junction held 3 bases outside the gene matches. Germline V CDR1 and CDR2: LNHDA, SQIVND (reference sequence). Based on the CDR3 plus reference TRBV19 and TRBJ2-7, the full variable domain is DGGITQSPKYLFRKEGQNVTLSCEQNLNHDAMYWYRQDPGQGLRLIYYSQIVNDFQKGDIAEGYSVSREKKESFPLTVTSAQKNPTAFYLCASSIDSGRDYEQYFGPGTRLTVT.

V and J are TRBV7-9 and TRBJ2-7, with 8 bases matching TRBD2. The CDR3 sequence is 16 residues long. V lost 2 bases and J lost 6; bases outside the gene matches: 12. CDR1 and CDR2 (germline): SEHNR, FQNEAQ (reference sequence). The CDR3 loop is CASSLRPQTGTSEQYF. DNA for the CDR3: TGTGCCAGCAGCTTACGCCCACAAACCGGGACTAGCGAGCAGTACTTC.

The rearrangement links TRBV5-1 to TRBJ2-3; the match to TRBD2 covers 7 bases. This CDR3 is 14 amino acids long. The V segment lost 4 bases and the J segment 2 bases; nucleotides outside the gene matches: 4. Germline CDR1 and CDR2: SGHRS and YFSETQ. As DNA, the CDR3 is TGCGCCAGCAGCCTGACTAGCATCACAGATACGCAGTATTTT. Its translation is CASSLTSITDTQYF. Complete variable domain (other parts from reference TRBV5-1 and TRBJ2-3): KAGVTQTPRYLIKTRGQQVTLSCSPISGHRSVSWYQQTPGQGLQFLFEYFSETQRNKGNFPGRFSGRQFSNSRSEMNVSTLELGDSALYLCASSLTSITDTQYFGPGTRLTVL.

The chain combines TRBV5-1 with TRBJ1-1, with D maybe TRBD1 (5 bases). V dropped 2 bases and J dropped 4 bases, with 12 bases sitting between them. CDR1 SGHRS and CDR2 YFSETQ come from the germline V gene. The CDR3 is 14 residues long. CDR3 DNA: TGCGCCAGCAGCTTATCGGGGGACGGCACTGAAGCTTTCTTT. Translation gives CASSLSGDGTEAFF.

The chain joins TRBV6-5 to TRBJ1-1; D gene unclear. V was cut by 7 bases and J by 6 bases, with 12 bases left in between. The CDR3 spans 12 residues. Per germline, CDR1 MNHEY and CDR2 SVGAGI. The CDR3 spells CASTVVRSEAFF. CDR3 in DNA: TGTGCCAGCACCGTAGTTCGTTCTGAAGCTTTCTTT.

This clone was counted only a few times. The J gene is TRBJ2-1, the V gene TRBV4-2; 7 positions agree with TRBD2. The CDR3 has 14 residues. The V and J ends lost 8 bases and 6 bases, in that order; junction bases with no gene match: 10. Germline assignment: CDR1 LGHNA and CDR2 YNFKEQ. The CDR3 here is CASGKRDFVNEQFF. The CDR3 DNA reads TGTGCCAGCGGCAAGCGGGATTTCGTCAATGAGCAGTTCTTC.

CDR3 sequence: CASSSPSRNEQYF. The CDR3 bases are TGTGCCAGCAGTTCCCCCTCGCGGAACGAGCAGTACTTC. The chain couples TRBV27 to TRBJ2-7, with D unclear. This CDR3 spans 13 amino acids. Trimming pared 4 bases from V and 5 bases from J, leaving 12 bases between. Germline CDR1 reads MNHEY; CDR2 reads SMNVEV (reference sequence).

This clone was seen a handful of times. The chain employs TRBV5-1 and TRBJ2-7; 7 bases agree with TRBD1. V shed 2 bases, J shed 4 bases, and the junction held 9 bases outside the gene matches. From germline, CDR1 is SGHRS and CDR2 YFSETQ. The CDR3 consists of 15 residues. CDR3 amino acids: CASSLTGTVQYEQYF. The CDR3 DNA is TGCGCCAGCAGCTTAACCGGGACAGTCCAATACGAGCAGTACTTC.

V usage is TRBV20-1 and J usage is TRBJ2-7; 12 nucleotides match TRBD2. Germline lookup yields CDR1 DFQATT and CDR2 SNEGSKA (reference sequence). V lost 3 bases, J lost 5 bases, and 14 bases stayed unmatched. The length of the CDR3 is 17 residues. The CDR3 coding sequence is TGCAGTGCTAGTGGGCTAGCGGGAGGGTATATCAGGGACGAGCAGTACTTC. Amino acid sequence: CSASGLAGGYIRDEQYF.